The present TCR beta chain was sequenced within a study of T cell responses to AZD1222 COVID-19 vaccine. The CDR3 is 16 amino acids. Germline V gene data show CDR1 as LGHDT and CDR2 as YNNKEL (reference sequence). Trimming left V 2 bases short and J 0 bases short, with 11 bases between. General study results and limits: There were vaccine-associated CD4 TCRs across spike, dominant at 160-218 and 743-854.

Sequencing was performed with immunoSEQ multiplex PCR; in TCRdb, only in-frame clones are kept and a portion is missing. Of about 130,000 clones listed, roughly 85% are singletons. As regards this clone: Antigen unknown.

The source of this sequence is an adult in good health. V usage is TRBV3-1 (or the pseudogene TRBV3-2) and J usage is TRBJ2-1; possibly TRBD2 for D (5 bases). The sample was peripheral blood, taken on day 0 of MenACWY control vaccination. The CDR3 DNA reads as TGTGCCAGCAGCCAATCACGGACTGGCTCCTACAATGAGCAGTTCTTC. Translation: CASSQSRTGSYNEQFF.